The 24 T cell receptor beta chains given below trace back to one sample, sequenced in a study of spatial heterogeneity in lung cancer. The time point was: sample taken at primary tumor resection. Sequencing covered unsorted whole RNA taken from tumor, nontumor lung or frozen PBMC. MiXCR, run by TCRdb on the 5' RACE reads, gives a single entry per CDR3 protein. The sample has about 82,000 distinct CDR3 sequences; around 12% are singletons. The source was PBMCs, collected at surgery. The receptor source for this set is a male donor with early-stage non-small cell lung cancer.

The V call is TRBV5-6, the J call TRBJ2-3, with TRBD2 matching over 14 bases. The V gene's germline CDR1 is SGHDT and CDR2 YYEEEE. Unmatched junction bases numbered 2, after V lost 4 bases and J lost 4 bases. The CDR3 is made up of 15 amino acids. CDR3 in amino acids: CASSPGLAGADTQYF. The DNA of the CDR3 is TGTGCCAGCAGCCCGGGACTAGCGGGAGCAGATACGCAGTATTTT.

This clonotype was seen a handful of times. CDR3 sequence reads: CASSLGTGGEKLFF. CDR3 bases: TGTGCCAGCAGCCTGGGGACAGGGGGTGAAAAACTGTTTTTT. This chain connects TRBV7-9 to TRBJ1-4, with 11 bases that match TRBD1. Per germline, CDR1 SEHNR and CDR2 FQNEAQ (reference sequence). The CDR3 has 14 residues. After removal of 5 bases from V and 7 bases from J, the junction contained 3 bases not matched to a gene.

This sequence joins TRBV3-1 and TRBJ1-1, with unresolved D. Germline V gene data show CDR1 as LGHDT and CDR2 as YNNKEL (reference sequence). This CDR3 is built from 15 residues. The V end lost 1 base, the J end lost 0 bases, and 9 bases lay between the germline ends. The CDR3 DNA reads as TGTGCCAGCAGCCAAGGGCGGGGTCTGAACACTGAAGCTTTCTTT. This sequence encodes CASSQGRGLNTEAFF.

This clonotype was counted many times. The chain carries TRBV2 and TRBJ2-5, with D uncertain. Germline V gene lookup returns CDR1 SNHLY and CDR2 FYNNEI. V lost 7 bases to trimming and J lost 4 bases, with 7 bases between them. The CDR3 has 11 amino acids. CDR3: CASILIETQYF. DNA of the CDR3: TGTGCCAGCATTCTAATAGAGACCCAGTACTTC.

This clonotype was observed a handful of times. CDR3 sequence: CSVLDRDGRRGGHEQFF. CDR3 DNA: TGCAGCGTCCTTGACCGGGACGGAAGACGAGGCGGCCATGAGCAGTTCTTC. The chain is built from TRBV29-1 and TRBJ2-1; the D gene could be TRBD1 or TRBD2 (5 bases each). V shed 6 bases and J shed 8 bases, with 29 bases lying between them. CDR3 length equals 17 residues. CDR1 SQVTM and CDR2 ANQGSEA come from the germline V gene.

CDR3 nucleotides: TGCAGCGTTACAGGGGGACAAAACATTCAGTACTTC. Translating gives CSVTGGQNIQYF. The rearrangement joins TRBV29-1 to TRBJ2-4, with 8 bases aligning to TRBD1. The junction had 2 bases not matched to a gene; V was cut back by 5 bases and J by 5 bases. The CDR3 covers 12 residues. Germline V gene lookup returns CDR1 SQVTM and CDR2 ANQGSEA. The full variable domain, with the rest looked up from reference TRBV29-1 and TRBJ2-4, is SAVISQKPSRDICQRGTSLTIQCQVDSQVTMMFWYRQQPGQSLTLIATANQGSEATYESGFVIDKFPISRPNLTFSTLTVSNMSPEDSSIYLCSVTGGQNIQYFGAGTRLSVL.

This clonotype was seen only a few times. The rearrangement joins TRBV24-1 to TRBJ2-3; TRBD1 agrees at 9 bases. The germline V gene encodes CDR1 KGHDR and CDR2 SFDVKD. The CDR3 is made up of 19 amino acids. After removal of 6 bases from V and 3 bases from J, the junction contained 18 bases not matched to a gene. The CDR3 reads CATSNGQGMRSKITDTQYF. The CDR3 DNA is TGTGCCACCAGTAACGGACAGGGGATGCGAAGTAAAATAACAGATACGCAGTATTTT.

The chain has TRBV20-1 and TRBJ2-5; TRBD2 is a possible D gene (6 bases). The V end lost 5 bases, the J end lost 5 bases, and 18 bases lay between the germline ends. Germline V gene data show CDR1 as DFQATT and CDR2 as SNEGSKA (reference sequence). CDR3 length equals 14 residues. CDR3 bases: TGCAGTGCTCTACCCGGAGGGGCTCGGGAGACCCAGTACTTC. The encoded protein is CSALPGGARETQYF.

In this sample, this clonotype turned up a few times. V and J are TRBV7-9 and TRBJ2-1, with TRBD1 identical over 9 bases. CDR1 is SEHNR and CDR2 is FQNEAQ in the germline V gene (reference sequence). Losses at the gene ends were 4 bases for V and 9 bases for J; bases not matched to a gene: 13. The CDR3 length is 16 residues. CDR3 nucleotide sequence: TGTGCCAGCAGCTCAAACTGGGACAGGGTATCCCCTGAGCAGTTCTTC. This translates into CASSSNWDRVSPEQFF.

This chain uses TRBV6-5 with TRBJ2-7; possibly TRBD1 or TRBD2 for D (5 bases each). The CDR3 is made up of 16 amino acids. From germline, CDR1 is MNHEY and CDR2 SVGAGI. Between the trimmed V and J ends, which lost 4 bases and 2 bases, there was a span of 18 bases. DNA of the CDR3: TGTGCCAGCAGTTTAATTCCGGGACGGTCGACCTACGAGCAGTACTTC. Its protein is CASSLIPGRSTYEQYF.

J is TRBJ2-1 and V is TRBV24-1, with D maybe TRBD1 (5 bases). CDR1 is KGHDR, CDR2 SFDVKD, per germline. This CDR3 is built from 17 residues. The germline V and J ends were trimmed by 3 bases and 0 bases, with 14 bases remaining between them. The CDR3 region has the DNA TGTGCCACCAGTGATCATAACAGGTTGAGCTCCTACAATGAGCAGTTCTTC. Its protein is CATSDHNRLSSYNEQFF.

This clonotype has ten or more counts. V and J are TRBV29-1 and TRBJ1-1; D is perhaps TRBD1 (6 bases). Germline CDR1 SQVTM, CDR2 ANQGSEA. The CDR3 spans 15 residues. The ends were cut back, 0 bases at V and 6 bases at J, with 17 bases in the middle. The CDR3 loop is CSVEDERGKWAEAFF. DNA for the CDR3: TGCAGCGTTGAAGATGAGAGGGGGAAATGGGCTGAAGCTTTCTTT.

This clonotype was seen a handful of times. The genes are TRBV7-9 and TRBJ1-2; 10 positions agree with TRBD1. V trimming: 6 bases; J trimming: 8 bases; junction bases outside the gene matches: 6. This CDR3 comprises 13 residues. Germline lookup yields CDR1 SEHNR and CDR2 FQNEAQ (reference sequence). DNA for the CDR3: TGTGCCAGCAGTTCCGGGACAGGGGTCGGCTACACCTTC. Translation: CASSSGTGVGYTF.

This clonotype has just a few counts. This sequence joins TRBV5-6 and TRBJ1-2, with D unclear. Germline V gene sequence: CDR1 SGHDT, CDR2 YYEEEE. The CDR3 loop spans 14 amino acids. V was pared by 0 bases and J by 1 base, with 7 bases between. For the CDR3, the DNA is TGTGCCAGCAGCTTGGCCGGGATTAACTATGGCTACACCTTC. It translates to CASSLAGINYGYTF. Drawing the rest from reference TRBV5-6 and TRBJ1-2, the complete variable domain is DAGVTQSPTHLIKTRGQQVTLRCSPKSGHDTVSWYQQALGQGPQFIFQYYEEEERQRGNFPDRFSGHQFPNYSSELNVNALLLGDSALYLCASSLAGINYGYTFGSGTRLTVV.

This clonotype was observed a handful of times. The V call is TRBV7-6, the J call TRBJ2-7; TRBD1 agrees at 8 bases. Germline V lookup: CDR1 SGHVS, CDR2 FNYEAQ. V was clipped by 4 bases and J by 6 bases; unmatched bases: 5. CDR3 length: 13 amino acids. The CDR3 nucleotides read TGTGCCAGCAGCTCCGCAGGGGGCGGCGAGCAGTACTTC. This sequence encodes CASSSAGGGEQYF.

The chain carries TRBV29-1 and TRBJ1-2, with D hard to call. The germline V gene has CDR1 SQVTM and CDR2 ANQGSEA. The CDR3 sequence is 9 residues long. The germline V and J ends were trimmed by 1 base and 10 bases, with 4 bases remaining between them. The CDR3 DNA follows: TGCAGCGTTGAAGGGCCCTACACCTTC. Amino acid sequence: CSVEGPYTF.

CDR3 loop: CASSKGTDQETQYF. CDR3 bases: TGTGCCAGCTCAAAGGGTACGGACCAAGAGACCCAGTACTTC. The chain joins TRBV2 to TRBJ2-5; D ambiguous. The CDR3 has 14 amino acids. Germline CDR1 is SNHLY and CDR2 is FYNNEI. Trimming removed 8 bases from V and 0 bases from J, with 13 bases in between.

The genes are TRBV20-1 and TRBJ1-1; D is undetermined. This CDR3 has 12 amino acids. V dropped 2 bases and J dropped 4 bases, with 8 bases sitting between them. Germline V gene data show CDR1 as DFQATT and CDR2 as SNEGSKA (reference sequence). CDR3 region: CSARNEGTEAFF. The CDR3 region has the DNA TGCAGTGCTAGAAACGAGGGCACTGAAGCTTTCTTT.

In this sample, this clonotype turned up many times. The gene calls are TRBV12-3 or TRBV12-4 and TRBJ1-2; D unclear. The CDR3 extends over 12 amino acids. V gave up 3 bases and J gave up 4 bases, with 6 bases separating them. CDR3 in amino acids: CASSLGTYGYTF. The DNA for the CDR3 is TGTGCCAGCAGTTTGGGAACCTATGGCTACACCTTC.

This clonotype turned up a few times. This chain joins TRBV7-9 and TRBJ1-1; no clear D. The CDR3 sequence is 15 residues long. Germline assignment: CDR1 SEHNR and CDR2 FQNEAQ (reference sequence). Deletions cut 4 bases from V and 6 bases from J, with 18 bases between. The CDR3 spells CASSSTERRASEAFF. CDR3 in DNA: TGTGCCAGCAGCTCAACCGAAAGGCGGGCCTCTGAAGCTTTCTTT.

The V and J genes are TRBV5-4 and TRBJ2-5; D is unresolved. Germline V gene data show CDR1 as SGHNT and CDR2 as YYREEE (reference sequence). V lost 4 bases to trimming and J lost 5 bases, with 3 bases between them. The CDR3 is made up of 10 amino acids. CDR3 loop: CASSGETQYF. CDR3 DNA sequence: TGTGCCAGCAGCGGGGAGACCCAGTACTTC.

The chain combines TRBV7-9 with TRBJ2-1; D is undetermined. The V end was cut by 4 bases, the J end by 12 bases, with 16 bases between. Germline V gives CDR1 SEHNR, CDR2 FQNEAQ (reference sequence). CDR3 length: 13 residues. The CDR3 loop is CASSSGVGVGQFF. In DNA form, the CDR3 reads TGTGCCAGCAGCTCTGGAGTGGGCGTGGGGCAGTTCTTC.

This chain joins TRBV12-3 or TRBV12-4 and TRBJ2-1; D could derive from TRBD1 or TRBD2 (6 bases each). Trimming removed 1 base at V and 9 bases at J, with 10 bases between. This CDR3 is built from 13 residues. CDR3 sequence (DNA): TGTGCCAGCAGTTTAGAGGGGGGAGGTGAGCAGTTCTTC. This gives the protein CASSLEGGGEQFF.

A few counts support this clonotype. The genes are TRBV7-3 and TRBJ2-1; 7 positions match TRBD1. CDR1 and CDR2 (germline): SGHTA, FQGTGA. The CDR3 is made up of 15 amino acids. The ends lost 6 bases at V and 5 bases at J; junction bases unmatched: 10. Here the CDR3 DNA reads TGTGCCAGCAGTCGACAGGGAGTGGTCGACAATGAGCAGTTCTTC. This gives the protein CASSRQGVVDNEQFF.